This T cell receptor beta chain was observed in a study of blood T cell repertoires in COVID-19. For the study at large: Material from acute and convalescent COVID-19 was sourced from the United States, Italy and Spain.

The repertoire was sequenced with immunoSEQ multiplex PCR; TCRdb's copy has only in-frame clones and lacks some. The sample yields roughly 200,000 clones, around 85% seen once. J gave up 5 bases and V 4 bases, and 8 bases lay outside the gene matches. The V gene's germline CDR1 is SGHNT and CDR2 YYREEE (reference sequence). The CDR3 totals 14 residues. The sequence came from a woman aged 60-70 years with acute or convalescent COVID-19. The sample was peripheral blood. The V call is TRBV5-4, the J call TRBJ1-2, with TRBD1 matching 7 bases. This chain's CDR3 is CASSLDRVLYGYTF. The CDR3 bases are TGTGCCAGCAGCCTAGACAGGGTCCTATATGGCTACACCTTC.